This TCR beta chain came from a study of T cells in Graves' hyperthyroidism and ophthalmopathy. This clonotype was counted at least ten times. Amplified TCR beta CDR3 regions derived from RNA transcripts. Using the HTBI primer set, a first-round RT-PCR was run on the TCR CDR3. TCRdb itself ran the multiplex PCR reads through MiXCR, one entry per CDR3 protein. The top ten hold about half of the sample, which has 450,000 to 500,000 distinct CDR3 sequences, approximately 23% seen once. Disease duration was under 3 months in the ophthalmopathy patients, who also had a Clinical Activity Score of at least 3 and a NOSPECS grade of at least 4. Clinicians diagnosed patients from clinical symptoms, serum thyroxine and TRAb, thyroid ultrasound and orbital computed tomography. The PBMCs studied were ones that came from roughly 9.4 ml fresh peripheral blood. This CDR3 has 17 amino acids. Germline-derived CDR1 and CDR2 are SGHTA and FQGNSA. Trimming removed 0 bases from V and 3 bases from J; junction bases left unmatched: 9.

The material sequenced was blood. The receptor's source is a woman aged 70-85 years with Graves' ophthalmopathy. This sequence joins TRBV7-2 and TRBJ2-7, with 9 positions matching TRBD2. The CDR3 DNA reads TGTGCCAGCAGCTTAGCCCCGCCCGGACTAGCGAGCTACGAGCAGTACTTC. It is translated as CASSLAPPGLASYEQYF.